This TCR beta chain was identified in a study of CD8 T cells in Susac syndrome. Only a few counts were recorded for this clonotype. The individuals used as controls were healthy donors who had been matched for both age and sex. TEMRA cells were FACS-enriched, unlike CD8+ and CD4+ T cells, which were negatively isolated. cDNA came from around 0.54 to 1 ug RNA primed by random hexamers. TCRdb fed the immunoSEQ multiplex PCR reads into MiXCR, producing one record per CDR3 protein. The sample records approximately 100,000 distinct CDR3 sequences, nearly 95% being singletons. The ends were cut back, 2 bases at V and 2 bases at J, with 13 bases in the middle. Per germline, CDR1 MNHNS and CDR2 SASEGT. The CDR3 runs 16 residues.

The source of this sequence is a human donor in good health. The source material was CD4+ T cells from PBMCs. V gene TRBV6-1 combines with J gene TRBJ1-5; D is uncertain. As DNA, the CDR3 is TGTGCCAGCAGTGAACAGCCTCAACAACGCAATCAGCCCCAGCATTTT. Residues: CASSEQPQQRNQPQHF.